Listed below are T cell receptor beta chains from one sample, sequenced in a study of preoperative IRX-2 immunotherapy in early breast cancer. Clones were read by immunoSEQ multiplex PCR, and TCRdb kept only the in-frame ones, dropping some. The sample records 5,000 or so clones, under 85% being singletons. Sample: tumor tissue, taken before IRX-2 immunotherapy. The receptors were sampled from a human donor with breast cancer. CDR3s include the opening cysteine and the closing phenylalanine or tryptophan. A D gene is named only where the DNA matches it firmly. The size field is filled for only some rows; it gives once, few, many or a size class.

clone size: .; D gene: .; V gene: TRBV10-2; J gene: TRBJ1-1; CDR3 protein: CASRGGPLNTEAFF; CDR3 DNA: TGCGCCAGCAGAGGGGGGCCATTGAACACTGAAGCTTTCTTT
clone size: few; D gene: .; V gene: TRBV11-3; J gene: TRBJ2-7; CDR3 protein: CASSPDKIIYEQYF; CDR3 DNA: TGTGCCAGCAGCCCGGACAAGATAATCTACGAGCAGTACTTC
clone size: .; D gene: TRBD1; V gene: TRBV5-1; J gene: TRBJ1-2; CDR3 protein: CASSLAKGAYGYTF; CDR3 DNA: TGCGCCAGCAGCTTGGCCAAGGGGGCGTATGGCTACACCTTC
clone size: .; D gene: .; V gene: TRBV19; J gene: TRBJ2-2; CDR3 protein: CASSPQGNTGELFF; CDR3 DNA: TGTGCCAGTAGCCCACAGGGGAACACCGGGGAGCTGTTTTTT
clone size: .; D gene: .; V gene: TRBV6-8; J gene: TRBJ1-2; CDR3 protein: CASSTPGTLYGYTF; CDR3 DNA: TGTGCCAGCAGTACCCCGGGGACATTGTATGGCTACACCTTC
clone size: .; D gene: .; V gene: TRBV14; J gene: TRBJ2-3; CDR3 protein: CASSPQVYTDTQYF; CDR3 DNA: TGTGCCAGCAGCCCTCAGGTCTACACAGATACGCAGTATTTT
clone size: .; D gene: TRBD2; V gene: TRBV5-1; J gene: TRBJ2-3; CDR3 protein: CASSPQTSSSTDTQYF; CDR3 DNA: TGCGCCAGCAGCCCTCAGACTAGCTCTAGCACAGATACGCAGTATTTT
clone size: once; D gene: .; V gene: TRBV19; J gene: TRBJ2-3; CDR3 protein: CASEGPFTDTQYF; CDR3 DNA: TGTGCCAGTGAAGGGCCATTCACAGATACGCAGTATTTT
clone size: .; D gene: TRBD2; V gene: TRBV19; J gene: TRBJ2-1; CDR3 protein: CASSYQSTSGPDNEQFF; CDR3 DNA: TGTGCCAGTAGTTATCAGTCGACTAGCGGGCCTGACAATGAGCAGTTCTTC
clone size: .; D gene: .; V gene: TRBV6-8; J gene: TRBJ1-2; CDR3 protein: CASRTEKSGYTF; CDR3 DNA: TGTGCCAGCAGGACCGAAAAAAGCGGCTACACCTTC
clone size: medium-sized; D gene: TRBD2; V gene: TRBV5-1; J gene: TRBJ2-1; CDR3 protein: CASTLAGAYNEQFF; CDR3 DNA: TGCGCCAGCACCCTAGCGGGAGCGTACAATGAGCAGTTCTTC
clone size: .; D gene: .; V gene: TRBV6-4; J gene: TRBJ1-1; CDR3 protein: CASILRAEAFF; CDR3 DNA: TGTGCCAGCATTTTACGGGCTGAAGCTTTCTTT
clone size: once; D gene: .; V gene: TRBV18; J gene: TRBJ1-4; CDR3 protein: CASSPPVGEKLFF; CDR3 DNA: TGTGCCAGCTCACCCCCGGTGGGCGAAAAACTGTTTTTT
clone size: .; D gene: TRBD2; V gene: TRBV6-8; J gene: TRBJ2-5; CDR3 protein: CASSGVNPGLAGQETQYF; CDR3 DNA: TGTGCCAGCAGTGGGGTCAATCCGGGACTAGCGGGGCAAGAGACCCAGTACTTC
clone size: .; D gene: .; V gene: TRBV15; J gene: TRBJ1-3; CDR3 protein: CATSPSFSGNTIYF; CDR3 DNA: TGTGCCACCAGCCCAAGTTTCTCTGGAAACACCATATATTTT
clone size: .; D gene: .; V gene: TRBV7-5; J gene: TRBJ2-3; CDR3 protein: CASSREPESTDTQYF; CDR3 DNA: TGTGCCAGCAGCCGGGAGCCAGAGTCCACAGATACGCAGTATTTT
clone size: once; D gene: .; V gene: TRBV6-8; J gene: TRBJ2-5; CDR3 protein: CASSRSDTQETQYF; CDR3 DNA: TGTGCCAGCAGTCGCTCGGACACCCAAGAGACCCAGTACTTC
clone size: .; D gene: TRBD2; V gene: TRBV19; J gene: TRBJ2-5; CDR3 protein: CASSIALAGEQETQYF; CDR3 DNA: TGTGCCAGTAGTATAGCGCTAGCGGGAGAGCAAGAGACCCAGTACTTC
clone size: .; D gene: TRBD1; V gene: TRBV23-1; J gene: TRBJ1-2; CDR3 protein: CASSLVDREHGYTF; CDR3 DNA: TGCGCCAGCAGCTTGGTCGACAGGGAGCATGGCTACACCTTC
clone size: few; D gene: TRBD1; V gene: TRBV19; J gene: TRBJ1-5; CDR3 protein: CASRNTGAPESNQPQHF; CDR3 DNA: TGTGCCAGTAGGAACACAGGGGCCCCCGAGAGCAATCAGCCCCAGCATTTT
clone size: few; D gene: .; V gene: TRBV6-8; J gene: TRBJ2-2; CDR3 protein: CASSDTSTGELFF; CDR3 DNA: TGTGCCAGCAGTGACACTAGCACCGGGGAGCTGTTTTTT
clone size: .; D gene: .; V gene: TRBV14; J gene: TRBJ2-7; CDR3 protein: CASSQGSRLAQNF; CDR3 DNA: TGTGCCAGCAGCCAGGGCAGTCGGCTAGCCCAGAACTTC
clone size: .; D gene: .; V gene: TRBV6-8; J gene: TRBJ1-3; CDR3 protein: CASSGGKTGNTIYF; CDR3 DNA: TGTGCCAGCAGCGGAGGGAAGACTGGAAACACCATATATTTT
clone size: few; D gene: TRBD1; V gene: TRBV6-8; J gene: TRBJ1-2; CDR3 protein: CASSHISTGRRGGYTF; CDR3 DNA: TGTGCCAGCAGCCACATCTCGACAGGGAGACGCGGAGGCTACACCTTC
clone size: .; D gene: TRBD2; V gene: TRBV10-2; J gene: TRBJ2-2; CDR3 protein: CASSPTSQAGVGGELFF; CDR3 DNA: TGCGCCAGCAGCCCGACCTCTCAAGCGGGAGTTGGCGGGGAGCTGTTTTTT
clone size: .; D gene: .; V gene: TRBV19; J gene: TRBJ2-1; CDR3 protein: CASSRGADTYNEQFF; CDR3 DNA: TGTGCCAGTAGTAGGGGAGCGGACACCTACAATGAGCAGTTCTTC
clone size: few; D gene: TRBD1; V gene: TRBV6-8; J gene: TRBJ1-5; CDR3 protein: CASSQGANSNQPQHF; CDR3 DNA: TGTGCCAGCAGTCAGGGGGCTAATAGCAATCAGCCCCAGCATTTT
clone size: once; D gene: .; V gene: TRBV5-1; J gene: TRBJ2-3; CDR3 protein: CASSSFDSTNTDTQYF; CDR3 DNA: TGCGCCAGCAGCTCCTTTGACTCCACTAACACAGATACGCAGTATTTT
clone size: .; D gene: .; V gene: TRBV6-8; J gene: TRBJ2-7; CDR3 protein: CASTKGVSWYEQYF; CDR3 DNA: TGTGCCAGCACCAAGGGTGTCAGTTGGTACGAGCAGTACTTC
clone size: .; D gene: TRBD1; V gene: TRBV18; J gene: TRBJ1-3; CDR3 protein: CASSPRQGDSGNTIYF; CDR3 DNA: TGTGCCAGCTCACCACGCCAGGGGGACTCTGGAAACACCATATATTTT
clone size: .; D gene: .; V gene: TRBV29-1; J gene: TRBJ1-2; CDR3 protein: CSVESGGYGYTF; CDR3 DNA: TGCAGCGTTGAATCCGGCGGCTATGGCTACACCTTC
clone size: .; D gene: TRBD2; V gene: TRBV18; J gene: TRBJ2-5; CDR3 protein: CASSPTKTSGIQETQYF; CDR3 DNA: TGTGCCAGCTCACCAACCAAGACTAGCGGGATCCAAGAGACCCAGTACTTC
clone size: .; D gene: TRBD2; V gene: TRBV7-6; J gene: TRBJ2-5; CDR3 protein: CASSPGGVLGTQYF; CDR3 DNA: TGTGCCAGCAGCCCGGGAGGGGTCTTGGGGACCCAGTACTTC
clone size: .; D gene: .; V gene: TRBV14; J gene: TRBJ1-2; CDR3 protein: CASSQDAFGAPSTF; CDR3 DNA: TGTGCCAGCAGCCAAGACGCTTTCGGCGCCCCGTCCACCTTC
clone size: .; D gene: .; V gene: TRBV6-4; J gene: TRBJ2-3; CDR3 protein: CASSRTSGGTDTQYF; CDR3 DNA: TGTGCCAGCAGCCGTACCTCGGGAGGCACAGATACGCAGTATTTT
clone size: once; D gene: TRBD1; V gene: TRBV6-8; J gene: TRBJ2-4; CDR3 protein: CASSKTGTGGSKNIQYF; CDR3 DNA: TGTGCCAGCAGTAAAACCGGGACAGGGGGATCCAAAAACATTCAGTACTTC
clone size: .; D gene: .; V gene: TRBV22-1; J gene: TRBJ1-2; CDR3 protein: CASSPGTSHGYTF; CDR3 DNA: TGTGCCAGCAGCCCCGGGACGTCTCATGGCTACACCTTC
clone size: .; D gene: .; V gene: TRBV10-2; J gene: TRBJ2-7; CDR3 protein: CASESVGLGSYEQYF; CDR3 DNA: TGCGCCAGCGAATCTGTAGGACTCGGATCCTACGAGCAGTACTTC
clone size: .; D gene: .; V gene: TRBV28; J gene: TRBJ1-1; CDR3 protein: CASSSGGKVNTEAFF; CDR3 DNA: TGTGCCAGCAGTTCCGGGGGCAAAGTGAACACTGAAGCTTTCTTT
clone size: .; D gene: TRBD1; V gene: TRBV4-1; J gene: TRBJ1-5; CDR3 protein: CASSQGSGQAQPQHF; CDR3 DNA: TGCGCCAGCAGCCAAGGATCGGGACAGGCCCAGCCCCAGCATTTT
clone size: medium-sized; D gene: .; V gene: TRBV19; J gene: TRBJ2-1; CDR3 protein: CASSLGWSRSYNEQFF; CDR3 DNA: TGTGCCAGTAGCCTTGGCTGGTCTAGGTCCTACAATGAGCAGTTCTTC
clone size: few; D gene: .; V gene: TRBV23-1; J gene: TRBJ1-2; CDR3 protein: CASSQDRGNGLTIGYTF; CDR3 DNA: TGCGCCAGCAGCCAAGATCGGGGGAACGGTTTAACTATCGGCTACACCTTC
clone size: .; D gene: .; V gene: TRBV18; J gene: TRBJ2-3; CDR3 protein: CASSPRGFTQYF; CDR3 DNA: TGTGCCAGCTCACCCCGGGGATTTACGCAGTATTTT
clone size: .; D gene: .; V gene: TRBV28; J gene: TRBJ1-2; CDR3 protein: CASTYSDNGYTF; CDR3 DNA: TGTGCCAGCACCTACTCGGACAATGGCTACACCTTC
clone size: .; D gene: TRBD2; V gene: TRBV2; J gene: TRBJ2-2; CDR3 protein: CATQREINSGELFF; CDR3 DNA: TGTGCCACTCAGCGGGAGATCAATTCCGGGGAGCTGTTTTTT
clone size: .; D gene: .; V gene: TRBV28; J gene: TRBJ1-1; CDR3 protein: CASSFELRNMNTEAFF; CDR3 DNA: TGTGCCAGCAGTTTTGAACTCAGAAACATGAACACTGAAGCTTTCTTT
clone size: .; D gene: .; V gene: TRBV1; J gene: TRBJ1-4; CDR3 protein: CASSQEGIGEKLFF; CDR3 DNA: TGCGCCAGCAGCCAAGAGGGGATCGGTGAAAAACTGTTTTTT